The rows below give T cell receptor beta chains drawn from one sample of a study of blood T cell repertoires in COVID-19. Here immunoSEQ multiplex PCR was the method, and the copy in TCRdb shows in-frame clones only, minus some. The table lists fewer than 250,000 clones, about 85% of them singletons. Sequenced material: peripheral blood. The receptors were gathered from a woman aged 60 to 75 with active or convalescent COVID-19. CDR3s include the opening cysteine and the closing phenylalanine or tryptophan. Each record gives: J gene, D gene, clone size, V gene, CDR3 DNA, CDR3 protein. D genes are given only for firm matches. A clone size is listed for some rows: how often the clone was seen (once, few, many), or a class if it is expanded.

>TRBJ1-5|.|few|TRBV12-3/TRBV12-4
TGTGCCAGCAGTTCTCGACTTCAGCCCCAGCATTTT
CASSSRLQPQHF
>TRBJ1-3|TRBD1|.|TRBV4-1
TGCGCCAGCAGCTCCAGGACAGGGCTTGGAAACACCATATATTTT
CASSSRTGLGNTIYF
>TRBJ2-5|.|.|TRBV11-2
TGTGCCAGCAGCTCTCACGGTACCCGGGGGGAGACCCAGTACTTC
CASSSHGTRGETQYF
>TRBJ2-7|TRBD2|.|TRBV11-3
TGTGCCAGCAGCCCCATTCGAAACGGACTAGCGTACGAGCAGTACTTC
CASSPIRNGLAYEQYF
>TRBJ2-2|.|.|TRBV9
TGTGCCAGCAGCCCCCGGCAGGGATTAAACACCGGGGAGCTGTTTTTT
CASSPRQGLNTGELFF
>TRBJ2-3|TRBD2|.|TRBV7-8
TGTGCCAGCAGCCTGGGGAGTAGCGGGGAGGGGGATACGCAGTATTTT
CASSLGSSGEGDTQYF
>TRBJ1-5|.|.|TRBV6-4
TGTGCCAGCAGTCAAGAGGTCGGCCGTCAGCCCCAGCATTTT
CASSQEVGRQPQHF
>TRBJ1-2|TRBD1|.|TRBV2
TGTGCCAGCAGTTCAGACAGGGGGCTTTACTATGGCTACACCTTC
CASSSDRGLYYGYTF
>TRBJ2-5|.|once|TRBV5-1
TGCGCCAGCAGCTTGATTGAATCTGCGGAGACCCAGTACTTC
CASSLIESAETQYF
>TRBJ2-7|.|.|TRBV5-1
TGCGCCAGCAGTGGCGGAGGCGGACTAAGGAGACACGAGCAGTACTTC
CASSGGGGLRRHEQYF
>TRBJ1-1|TRBD1|.|TRBV2
TGTGCCAGCAGTGGACCTAGGGGGCAGGCTGAAGCTTTCTTT
CASSGPRGQAEAFF
>TRBJ2-3|.|.|TRBV3-1/TRBV3-2
TGTGCCAGCAGCCAAGGACTAACGGTAGATACGCAGTATTTT
CASSQGLTVDTQYF
>TRBJ1-1|.|.|TRBV18
TGTGCCAGCTCAGGACAGTTTAACACTGAAGCTTTCTTT
CASSGQFNTEAFF
>TRBJ1-4|.|.|TRBV5-5
TGTGCCAGCAGCTTCGGACACGTAACTAATGAAAAACTGTTTTTT
CASSFGHVTNEKLFF
>TRBJ2-2|TRBD1|.|TRBV28
TGTGCCAGCAGTTTAGGATTTAAATTCCGGACAGGGTGGAACACCGGGGAGCTGTTTTTT
CASSLGFKFRTGWNTGELFF
>TRBJ1-2|.|few|TRBV5-6
TGTGCCAGCAGCAATTCTTTTGGGTACAGGGAACGCTACACCTTC
CASSNSFGYRERYTF
>TRBJ2-6|.|once|TRBV21-1
TGTGCCAGCAGCAAAGAAGGGGCTGGGGCCAACGTCCTGACTTTC
CASSKEGAGANVLTF
>TRBJ2-3|TRBD2|few|TRBV14
TGTGCCAGCAGCCAAACTAGCGGGGCTAGCACAGATACGCAGTATTTT
CASSQTSGASTDTQYF
>TRBJ1-5|.|.|TRBV28
TGTGCCAGCAGTTTTTTCTCGTTGGTGGATGGGGGCGCCTATCAGCCCCAGCATTTT
CASSFFSLVDGGAYQPQHF
>TRBJ2-5|.|.|TRBV11-2
TGTGCCAGCAGCTCCTCGGGAGAGACAGTTCGAAAAACCCAGTACTTC
CASSSSGETVRKTQYF
>TRBJ2-2|.|once|TRBV29-1
TGCAGCGTTGAGTGGGGCGCAAACACCGGGGAGCTGTTTTTT
CSVEWGANTGELFF
>TRBJ2-3|.|.|TRBV21-1
TGTGCCAGCAGGACCTACAGGGGGCAGTCAGATACGCAGTATTTT
CASRTYRGQSDTQYF
>TRBJ1-6|TRBD1|.|TRBV28
TGTGCCAGCAGTTTAAGGCCACAGGGGAGTTATTCACCCCTCCACTTT
CASSLRPQGSYSPLHF
>TRBJ2-3|.|.|TRBV10-1
TGCGCCAGCAGTGCACGCACTTACACAGATACGCAGTATTTT
CASSARTYTDTQYF
>TRBJ1-4|TRBD1|.|TRBV19
TGTGCCAGTAGTAGTCTGGGGGGACAGCCGAATGAAAAACTGTTTTTT
CASSSLGGQPNEKLFF
>TRBJ1-5|TRBD1|.|TRBV28
TGTGCCAGCAGCAGGGGACAGGGTATACATCAGCCCCAGCATTTT
CASSRGQGIHQPQHF
>TRBJ1-1|.|.|TRBV5-1
TGCGCCAGCAGCCGAGAATTAAGCACTGAAGCTTTCTTT
CASSRELSTEAFF
>TRBJ1-1|.|.|TRBV19
TGTGCCAGTAGTATAGGGGGGGGCATTAACACTGAAGCTTTCTTT
CASSIGGGINTEAFF
>TRBJ1-2|.|few|TRBV7-2
TGTGCCAGCACACGAACAGGTTCCTATGGCTACACCTTC
CASTRTGSYGYTF
>TRBJ1-2|.|.|TRBV20-1
TGCAGTGCTAGAGTTTATGATGGCTACACCTTC
CSARVYDGYTF
>TRBJ1-2|.|.|TRBV6-5
TGTGCCAGCAGTTACTCAGGGGGAAGGGGCTACACCTTC
CASSYSGGRGYTF
>TRBJ2-2|.|.|TRBV3-1/TRBV3-2
TGTGCCAGCAGCCAGGGCGGGGAATCCGGGGAGCTGTTTTTT
CASSQGGESGELFF
>TRBJ2-6|TRBD1|.|TRBV10-1
TGCGCCAGTCCGGGACAGGGGGCGGCTGGGGCCAACGTCCTGACTTTC
CASPGQGAAGANVLTF
>TRBJ2-2|.|.|TRBV10-1
TGCGCCAGCAGTGAAGGTGGGGGGGCGCTGTTTTTT
CASSEGGGALFF
>TRBJ1-1|.|.|TRBV9
TGTGCCAGCAGCGTGGACACCTCCCGTCCTGAAGCTTTCTTT
CASSVDTSRPEAFF
>TRBJ1-6|.|.|TRBV6-1
TGTGCCAGCAGTGAAGCGGGGGGGGCAGTTGGGTCACCCCTCCACTTT
CASSEAGGAVGSPLHF
>TRBJ2-6|.|once|TRBV7-9
TGTGCCAGCAGCCCCCCGGGGGTTGGGGCCAACGTCCTGACTTTC
CASSPPGVGANVLTF
>TRBJ2-2|.|.|TRBV7-9
TGTGCCAGCAGCCGGACGGGAAACACCGGGGAGCTGTTTTTT
CASSRTGNTGELFF
>TRBJ1-5|TRBD1|.|TRBV19
TGTGCCAGTAGTTACCCGACAGGGAGCAATCAGCCCCAGCATTTT
CASSYPTGSNQPQHF
>TRBJ2-7|TRBD2|.|TRBV27
TGTGCCAGCAGTTTACGTTTGCCTAGCGGGAGGAGGTACGAGCAGTACTTC
CASSLRLPSGRRYEQYF
>TRBJ2-5|.|.|TRBV3-1/TRBV3-2
TGTGCCAGCAGGGGGAGGACGGGGGAGACCCAGTACTTC
CASRGRTGETQYF
>TRBJ2-1|TRBD2|.|TRBV4-1
TGCGCCAGCAGCCAAGATATGGGCGGGAGGGCCTACAATGAGCAGTTCTTC
CASSQDMGGRAYNEQFF
>TRBJ1-1|.|once|TRBV30
TGTGCCTGGACGGGTCTGGGGGGCACTGAAGCTTTCTTT
CAWTGLGGTEAFF
>TRBJ1-2|.|few|TRBV7-2
TGTGCCAGCACCCCACGGGCAGGGAAGTCGGACTATGGCTACACCTTC
CASTPRAGKSDYGYTF
>TRBJ2-5|TRBD1|.|TRBV7-8
TGTGCCAGCAGCTCAGGGGGCGGGGAGCAAGAGACCCAGTACTTC
CASSSGGGEQETQYF
>TRBJ1-4|.|.|TRBV29-1
TGCAGCGTTACAGGTGGAGGGAATGAAAAACTGTTTTTT
CSVTGGGNEKLFF
>TRBJ2-5|TRBD2|.|TRBV30
TGTGCCTGGAAGCGCACTAGCGGGAGGCAAGAGACCCAGTACTTC
CAWKRTSGRQETQYF
>TRBJ1-1|.|.|TRBV11-3
TGTGCCAGCAGCTTAGTACGGGGGACCACTGAAGCTTTCTTT
CASSLVRGTTEAFF
>TRBJ1-1|TRBD1|.|TRBV5-4
TGTGCCAGCAGCACCGGGACAGGGAACCGTAACACTGAAGCTTTCTTT
CASSTGTGNRNTEAFF
>TRBJ2-1|.|few|TRBV3-1/TRBV3-2
TGTGCCAGCAGCCAGTTGCGGGACCCAGAGCAGTTCTTC
CASSQLRDPEQFF
>TRBJ2-1|TRBD2|.|TRBV11-3
TGTGCCAGCAGCCCAGGACTAGCGGTCGACTACAATGAGCAGTTCTTC
CASSPGLAVDYNEQFF
>TRBJ2-3|.|.|TRBV5-1
TGCGCCAGCAGCTTGGGTCTGCGGGCGGACACAGATACGCAGTATTTT
CASSLGLRADTDTQYF
>TRBJ2-1|TRBD1|.|TRBV5-1
TGCGCCAGCAAGGAGAAGGGGGGGACAGGGGCCTACAATGAGCAGTTCTTC
CASKEKGGTGAYNEQFF
>TRBJ2-3|TRBD2|.|TRBV19
TGTGCCACTAGAATCTACGGGACTAGTTCCTTCACAGATACGCAGTATTTT
CATRIYGTSSFTDTQYF
>TRBJ1-3|TRBD1|.|TRBV2
TGTGCCAGCAGGTCCCCGACAGGGACGGGAAACACCATATATTTT
CASRSPTGTGNTIYF
>TRBJ2-2|.|.|TRBV7-9
TGTGCCAGCAGCTTAGGGGGGGCGAACACCGGGGAGCTGTTTTTT
CASSLGGANTGELFF
>TRBJ1-4|TRBD1|.|TRBV5-1
TGCGCCAGCAGCTCTTTGACAGGGGGCGATGAAAAACTGTTTTTT
CASSSLTGGDEKLFF
>TRBJ2-1|.|.|TRBV28
TGTGCCAGCAGTCGGACACCGACCTACAATGAGCAGTTCTTC
CASSRTPTYNEQFF
>TRBJ2-7|.|few|TRBV28
TGTGCCAGCAGACCCGGGACTGTAACCTACGAGCAGTACTTC
CASRPGTVTYEQYF
>TRBJ1-2|.|.|TRBV3-1/TRBV3-2
TGTGCCAGCAGCCAAGCCTCTACAGGGAGGGAATATGGCTACACCTTC
CASSQASTGREYGYTF